This passage covers 16 T cell receptor beta chains from one sample sequenced in a study of cytomegalovirus exposure and HLA in healthy donors. The assay was immunoSEQ multiplex PCR, and TCRdb's table has in-frame clones only and misses some. This repertoire shows roughly 110,000 clones, 88% found once; its top ten account for 1.8%. Sequencing was carried out using PBMCs. All receptors derive from a woman between 18 and 30 years old in good health and CMV-seropositive.

This chain connects TRBV28 to TRBJ1-2, with D possibly matching TRBD1 (6 bases). V was pared by 8 bases and J by 2 bases, with 12 bases between. Germline V gene lookup returns CDR1 MDHEN and CDR2 SYDVKM. The CDR3 spans 13 residues. In nucleotides, the CDR3 is TGTGCCAGCGATCGGGGGGCGAACTATGGCTACACCTTC. It codes for CASDRGANYGYTF.

V usage is TRBV28 and J usage is TRBJ2-5, with D unresolved. Germline assignment: CDR1 MDHEN and CDR2 SYDVKM. The V gene lost 0 bases and the J gene lost 4 bases, with 3 bases spanning the gap. This CDR3 comprises 12 residues. The CDR3 region has the DNA TGTGCCAGCAGTTTATGGGCAGAGACCCAGTACTTC. Amino acid sequence: CASSLWAETQYF.

V and J are TRBV7-6 and TRBJ2-2; D call uncertain. Between the trimmed V and J ends, which lost 4 bases and 6 bases, there was a span of 3 bases. Looked up from germline, CDR1 is SGHVS and CDR2 is FNYEAQ. The CDR3 has 11 residues. CDR3: CASSSSGELFF. The CDR3 coding sequence is TGTGCCAGCAGCTCCTCCGGGGAGCTGTTTTTT. The full variable domain, rest sourced from reference TRBV7-6 and TRBJ2-2, is GAGVSQSPRYKVTKRGQDVALRCDPISGHVSLYWYRQALGQGPEFLTYFNYEAQQDKSGLPNDRFSAERPEGSISTLTIQRTEQRDSAMYRCASSSSGELFFGEGSRLTVL.

This clone was detected once. This chain joins TRBV5-1 and TRBJ2-3; 9 bases are shared with TRBD1. The ends lost 2 bases at V and 1 base at J; junction bases unmatched: 2. From germline, CDR1 is SGHRS and CDR2 YFSETQ. The CDR3 consists of 15 residues. CDR3 in amino acids: CASSFTGGGTDTQYF. In nucleotides, the CDR3 is TGCGCCAGCAGCTTTACAGGGGGCGGCACAGATACGCAGTATTTT. Full variable domain (remainder filled in from reference TRBV5-1 and TRBJ2-3): KAGVTQTPRYLIKTRGQQVTLSCSPISGHRSVSWYQQTPGQGLQFLFEYFSETQRNKGNFPGRFSGRQFSNSRSEMNVSTLELGDSALYLCASSFTGGGTDTQYFGPGTRLTVL.

This chain connects TRBV5-4 to TRBJ1-1; tentatively, D is TRBD1 (5 bases). V was shortened by 1 base and J by 0 bases, with 19 bases between the two germline ends. The CDR3 is 18 amino acids. Looked up from germline, CDR1 is SGHNT and CDR2 is YYREEE (reference sequence). DNA for the CDR3: TGTGCCAGCAGCTTGAAGCTGAGGACATCCCAAATGAACACTGAAGCTTTCTTT. It yields the protein CASSLKLRTSQMNTEAFF.

V and J are TRBV7-6 and TRBJ2-5; 10 bases agree with TRBD2. This CDR3 has 15 amino acids. After removal of 3 bases from V and 2 bases from J, the junction contained 3 bases not matched to a gene. Germline CDR1 SGHVS, CDR2 FNYEAQ. The chain's CDR3 is CASSLERGGQETQYF. CDR3 nucleotides: TGTGCCAGCAGCTTGGAGCGGGGGGGACAAGAGACCCAGTACTTC. Using reference TRBV7-6 and TRBJ2-5 for the parts outside the CDR3, the full variable domain is GAGVSQSPRYKVTKRGQDVALRCDPISGHVSLYWYRQALGQGPEFLTYFNYEAQQDKSGLPNDRFSAERPEGSISTLTIQRTEQRDSAMYRCASSLERGGQETQYFGPGTRLLVL.

The genes are TRBV29-1 and TRBJ2-5; 8 bases fit TRBD2. This CDR3 has 13 amino acids. The germline V gene encodes CDR1 SQVTM and CDR2 ANQGSEA. J gave up 4 bases and V 7 bases, and 8 bases lay outside the gene matches. The CDR3 sequence: CSGLRGGRETQYF. The CDR3 DNA follows: TGCAGCGGACTCCGGGGGGGACGAGAGACCCAGTACTTC.

The V and J genes are TRBV5-1 and TRBJ1-2; 8 nucleotides agree with TRBD1. The V segment lost 4 bases and the J segment 6 bases; nucleotides outside the gene matches: 5. The CDR3 is 13 amino acids. Germline-derived CDR1 and CDR2 are SGHRS and YFSETQ. The DNA for the CDR3 is TGCGCCAGCAGCGACAGGGGTGGAGATGGCTACACCTTC. As protein: CASSDRGGDGYTF. Full variable domain (outside the CDR3, taken from reference TRBV5-1 and TRBJ1-2): KAGVTQTPRYLIKTRGQQVTLSCSPISGHRSVSWYQQTPGQGLQFLFEYFSETQRNKGNFPGRFSGRQFSNSRSEMNVSTLELGDSALYLCASSDRGGDGYTFGSGTRLTVV.

The chain has TRBV7-9 and TRBJ2-1; no firm D call. This CDR3 is built from 12 residues. Looked up from germline, CDR1 is SEHNR and CDR2 is FQNEAQ (reference sequence). V gave up 5 bases and J gave up 8 bases, with 10 bases separating them. CDR3 loop: CASSPLIDEQFF. CDR3 coding DNA: TGTGCCAGCAGCCCCTTAATCGATGAGCAGTTCTTC.

The V call is TRBV28, the J call TRBJ1-5, with 7 bases matching TRBD1. The junction had 4 bases not matched to a gene; V was cut back by 0 bases and J by 5 bases. The CDR3 is made up of 15 amino acids. CDR1 and CDR2 from the germline V gene are MDHEN and SYDVKM. CDR3 nucleotide sequence: TGTGCCAGCAGTTTATGGGCAGGGGGTGATCAGCCCCAGCATTTT. Its protein product is CASSLWAGGDQPQHF.

V usage is TRBV28 and J usage is TRBJ1-1, with no clear D. The ends were cut back, 6 bases at V and 1 base at J, with 27 bases in the middle. The CDR3 runs 19 residues. Germline V gene data show CDR1 as MDHEN and CDR2 as SYDVKM. The CDR3 reads CASSSGVGIGRVANTEAFF. CDR3 bases: TGTGCCAGCAGCTCTGGGGTCGGGATTGGGCGGGTAGCGAACACTGAAGCTTTCTTT.

V is TRBV29-1 and J is TRBJ1-2; 7 positions agree with TRBD1. The CDR3 has 14 residues. The junction had 12 bases not matched to a gene; V was cut back by 3 bases and J by 8 bases. CDR1 and CDR2 from the germline V gene are SQVTM and ANQGSEA. This CDR3 reads CSVEDRISTGGYTF. CDR3 in DNA: TGCAGCGTTGAGGACAGGATATCTACCGGCGGCTACACCTTC.

This clone has just one count. The chain couples TRBV28 to TRBJ1-5; 8 nucleotides align to TRBD1. Germline assignment: CDR1 MDHEN and CDR2 SYDVKM. This CDR3 is 14 amino acids long. Trimming removed 10 bases from V and 7 bases from J; junction bases left unmatched: 12. The CDR3 sequence is CATDYGQGSQPQHF. For the CDR3, the DNA is TGTGCCACCGACTACGGACAGGGATCGCAGCCCCAGCATTTT.

The V gene is TRBV2, the J gene TRBJ2-7; tentatively, D is TRBD1 (5 bases). Germline loops: CDR1 SNHLY, CDR2 FYNNEI. The ends were cut back, 4 bases at V and 3 bases at J, with 7 bases in the middle. This CDR3 region has 12 residues. The DNA for the CDR3 is TGTGCCAGCAGTGGACAGATCTACGAGCAGTACGTC. Protein product: CASSGQIYEQYV.

The chain is built from TRBV7-2 and TRBJ2-5; TRBD2 matches 8 bases. The CDR3 length is 15 residues. V shed 2 bases, J shed 7 bases, and the junction held 9 bases outside the gene matches. CDR1 and CDR2 (germline): SGHTA, FQGNSA. In DNA, the CDR3 is TGTGCCAGCAGCTTAACCTTCGGGGGGGCAGGGACCCAGTACTTC. Translating gives CASSLTFGGAGTQYF.

This chain uses TRBV4-1 with TRBJ1-5, with TRBD1 matching over 8 bases. The CDR3 is 16 amino acids. Germline CDR1 MGHRA, CDR2 YSYEKL. After removal of 0 bases from V and 6 bases from J, the junction contained 7 bases not matched to a gene. The CDR3 here is CASSQESQTGGQPQHF. The DNA of the CDR3 is TGCGCCAGCAGCCAAGAGAGCCAAACAGGGGGTCAGCCCCAGCATTTT.